Described below is a single T cell receptor beta chain sequence and its context. The germline gives CDR1 GTSNPN, CDR2 SVGIG (reference sequence). The CDR3 spans 13 residues. Trimming left V 0 bases short and J 10 bases short, with 15 bases between. These data belong to a study of PD-L1 blockade in urothelial cancer. Study background: About 90% of the roughly 30 patients were men with bladder-origin urothelial cancer. Blood analysis was done at 3 weeks (second dose) and 6 weeks after treatment began.

What went into each PCR as a spike was synthetic TCR analog templates. The assay was immunoSEQ multiplex PCR, and TCRdb's table has in-frame clones only and misses some. This sample has about 52,000 clones; 70% to 85% occur once, and the top ten carry around 3.4%. The rearrangement joins TRBV30 to TRBJ1-1, with D possibly being TRBD1 (5 bases). This TCR derives from a man aged 65-85 years with urothelial cancer. Sequences were derived from PBMCs, sampled around atezolizumab (anti-PD-L1) treatment. The CDR3 region is CAWSVRRDPGAFF. The CDR3 bases are TGTGCCTGGAGTGTCAGGAGGGACCCTGGAGCTTTCTTT.